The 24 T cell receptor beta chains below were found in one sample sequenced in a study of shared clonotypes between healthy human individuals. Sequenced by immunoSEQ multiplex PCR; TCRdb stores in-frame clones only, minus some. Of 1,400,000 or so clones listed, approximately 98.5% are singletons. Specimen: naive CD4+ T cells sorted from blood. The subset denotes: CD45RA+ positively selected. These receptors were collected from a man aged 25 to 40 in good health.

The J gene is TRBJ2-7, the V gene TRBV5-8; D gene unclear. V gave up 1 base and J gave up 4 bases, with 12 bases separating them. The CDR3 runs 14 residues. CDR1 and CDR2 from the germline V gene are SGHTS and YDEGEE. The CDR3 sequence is CASSLLEDGYEQYF. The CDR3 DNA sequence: TGTGCCAGCAGCTTGCTCGAGGACGGTTACGAGCAGTACTTC.

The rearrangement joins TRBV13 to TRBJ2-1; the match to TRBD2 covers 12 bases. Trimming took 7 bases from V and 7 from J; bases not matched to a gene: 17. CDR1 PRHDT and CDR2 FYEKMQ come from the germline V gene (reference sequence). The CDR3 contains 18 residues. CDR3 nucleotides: TGTGCCAGCAACCTTTGGGAGCTAGCGGGAGGGCCCAAAAATGAGCAGTTCTTC. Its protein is CASNLWELAGGPKNEQFF.

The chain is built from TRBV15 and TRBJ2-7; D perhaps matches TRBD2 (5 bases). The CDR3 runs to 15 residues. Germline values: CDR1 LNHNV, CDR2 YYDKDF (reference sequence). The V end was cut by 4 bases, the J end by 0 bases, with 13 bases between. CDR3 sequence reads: CATSKRALSSYEQYF. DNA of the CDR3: TGTGCCACCAGCAAGAGGGCTCTGAGCTCCTACGAGCAGTACTTC.

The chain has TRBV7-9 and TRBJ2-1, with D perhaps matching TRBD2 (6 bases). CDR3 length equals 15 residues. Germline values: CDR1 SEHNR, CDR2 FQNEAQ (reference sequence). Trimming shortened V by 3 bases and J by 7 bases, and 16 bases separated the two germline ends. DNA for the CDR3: TGTGCCAGCAGCTTTAGCGGTCTTTTTACGAATGAGCAGTTCTTC. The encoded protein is CASSFSGLFTNEQFF.

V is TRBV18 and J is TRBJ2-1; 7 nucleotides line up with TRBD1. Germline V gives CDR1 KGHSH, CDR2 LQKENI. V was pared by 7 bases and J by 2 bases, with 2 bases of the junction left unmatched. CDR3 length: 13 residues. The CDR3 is CASCRGTYNEQFF. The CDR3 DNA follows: TGTGCCAGCTGCAGGGGGACCTACAATGAGCAGTTCTTC.

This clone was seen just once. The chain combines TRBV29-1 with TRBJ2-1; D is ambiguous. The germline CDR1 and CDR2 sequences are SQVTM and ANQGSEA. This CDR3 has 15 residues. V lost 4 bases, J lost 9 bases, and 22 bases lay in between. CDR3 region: CSVGRTAAGRSEQFF. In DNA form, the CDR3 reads TGCAGCGTTGGTCGGACGGCGGCAGGACGAAGTGAGCAGTTCTTC.

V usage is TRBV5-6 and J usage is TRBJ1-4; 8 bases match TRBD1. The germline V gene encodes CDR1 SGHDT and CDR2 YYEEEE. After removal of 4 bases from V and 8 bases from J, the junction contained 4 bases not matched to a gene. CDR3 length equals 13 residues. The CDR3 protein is CASSKGQGEKLFF. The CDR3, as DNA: TGTGCCAGCAGCAAAGGACAGGGCGAAAAACTGTTTTTT.

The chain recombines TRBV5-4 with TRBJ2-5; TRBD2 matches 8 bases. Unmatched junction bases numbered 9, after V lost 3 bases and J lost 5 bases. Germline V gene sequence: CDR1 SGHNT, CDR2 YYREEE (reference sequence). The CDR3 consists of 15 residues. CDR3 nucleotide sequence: TGTGCCAGCAGCTACCCGGCGGGAGGATATGAGACCCAGTACTTC. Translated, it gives CASSYPAGGYETQYF.

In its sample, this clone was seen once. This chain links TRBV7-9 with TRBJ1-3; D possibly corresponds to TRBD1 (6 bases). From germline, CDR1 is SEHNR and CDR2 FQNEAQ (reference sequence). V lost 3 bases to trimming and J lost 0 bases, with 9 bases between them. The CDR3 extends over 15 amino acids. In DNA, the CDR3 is TGTGCCAGCAGCTTTGGGGGCCTCTCTGGAAACACCATATATTTT. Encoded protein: CASSFGGLSGNTIYF.

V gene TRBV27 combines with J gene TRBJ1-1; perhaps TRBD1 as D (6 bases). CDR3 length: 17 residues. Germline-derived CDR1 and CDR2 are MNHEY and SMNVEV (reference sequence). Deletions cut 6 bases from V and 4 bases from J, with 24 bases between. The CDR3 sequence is CASSSTWTGAKGTEAFF. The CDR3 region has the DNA TGTGCCAGCAGCAGCACCTGGACGGGGGCGAAGGGCACTGAAGCTTTCTTT.

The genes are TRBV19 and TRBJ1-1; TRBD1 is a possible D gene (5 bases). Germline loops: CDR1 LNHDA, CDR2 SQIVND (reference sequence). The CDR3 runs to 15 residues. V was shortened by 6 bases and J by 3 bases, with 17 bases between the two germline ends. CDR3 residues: CASSIPGGVHTEAFF. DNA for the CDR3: TGTGCCAGTAGCATACCCGGGGGGGTGCACACTGAAGCTTTCTTT.

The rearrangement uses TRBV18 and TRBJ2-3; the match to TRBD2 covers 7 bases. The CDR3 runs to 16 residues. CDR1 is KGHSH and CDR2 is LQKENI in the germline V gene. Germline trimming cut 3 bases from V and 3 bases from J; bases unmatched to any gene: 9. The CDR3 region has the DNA TGTGCCAGCTCACCTATAGCGGGTGGGCTGACAGATACGCAGTATTTT. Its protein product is CASSPIAGGLTDTQYF.

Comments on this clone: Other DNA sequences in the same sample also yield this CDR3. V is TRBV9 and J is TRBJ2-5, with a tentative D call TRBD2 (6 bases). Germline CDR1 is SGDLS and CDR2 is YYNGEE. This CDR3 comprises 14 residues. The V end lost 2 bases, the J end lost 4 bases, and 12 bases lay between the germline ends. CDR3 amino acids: CASSVEGLGETQYF. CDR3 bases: TGTGCCAGCAGCGTGGAGGGCCTCGGAGAGACCCAGTACTTC.

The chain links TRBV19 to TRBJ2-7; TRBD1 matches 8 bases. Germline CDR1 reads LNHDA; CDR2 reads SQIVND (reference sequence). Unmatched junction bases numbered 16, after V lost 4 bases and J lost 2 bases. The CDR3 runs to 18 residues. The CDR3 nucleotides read TGTGCCAGTAGTACCTCTCGCGGGACGGGACAGGCCGCCTACGAGCAGTACTTC. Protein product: CASSTSRGTGQAAYEQYF.

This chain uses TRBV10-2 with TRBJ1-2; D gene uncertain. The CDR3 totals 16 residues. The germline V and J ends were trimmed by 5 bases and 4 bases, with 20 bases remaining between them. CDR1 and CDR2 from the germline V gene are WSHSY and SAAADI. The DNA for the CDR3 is TGCGCCAGCAGTCCCGTTGACACCTCATTCGCCTATGGCTACACCTTC. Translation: CASSPVDTSFAYGYTF.

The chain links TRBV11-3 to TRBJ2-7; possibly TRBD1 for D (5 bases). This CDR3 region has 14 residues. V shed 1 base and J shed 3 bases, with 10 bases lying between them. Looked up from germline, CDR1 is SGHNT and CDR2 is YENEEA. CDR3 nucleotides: TGTGCCAGCAGCTTAGCGTCCCAGGGCTACGAGCAGTACTTC. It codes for CASSLASQGYEQYF.

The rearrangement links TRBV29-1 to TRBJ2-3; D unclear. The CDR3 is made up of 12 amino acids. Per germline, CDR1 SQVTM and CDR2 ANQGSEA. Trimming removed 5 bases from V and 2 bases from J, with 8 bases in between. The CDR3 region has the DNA TGCAGCGTTTCCAGCGACACAGATACGCAGTATTTT. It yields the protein CSVSSDTDTQYF.

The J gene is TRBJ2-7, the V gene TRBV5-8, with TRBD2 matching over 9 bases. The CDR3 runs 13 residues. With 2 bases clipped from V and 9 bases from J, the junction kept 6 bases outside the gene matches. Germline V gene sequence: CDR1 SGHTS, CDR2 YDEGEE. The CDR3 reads CASSFSGSRGQYF. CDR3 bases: TGTGCCAGCAGCTTTAGCGGGAGCAGGGGGCAGTACTTC.

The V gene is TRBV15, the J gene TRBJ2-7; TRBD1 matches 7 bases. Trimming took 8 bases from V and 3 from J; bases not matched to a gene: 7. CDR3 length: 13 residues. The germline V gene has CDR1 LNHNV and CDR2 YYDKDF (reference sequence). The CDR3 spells CATGRDRYYEQYF. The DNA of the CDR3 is TGTGCCACCGGACGGGACAGATACTACGAGCAGTACTTC.

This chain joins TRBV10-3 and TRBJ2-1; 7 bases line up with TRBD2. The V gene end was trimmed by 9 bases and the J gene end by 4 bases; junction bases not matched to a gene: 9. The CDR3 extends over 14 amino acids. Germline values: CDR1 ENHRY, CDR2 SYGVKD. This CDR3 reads CAIRTAGAYNEQFF. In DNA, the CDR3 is TGTGCCATTCGGACGGCGGGAGCGTACAATGAGCAGTTCTTC.

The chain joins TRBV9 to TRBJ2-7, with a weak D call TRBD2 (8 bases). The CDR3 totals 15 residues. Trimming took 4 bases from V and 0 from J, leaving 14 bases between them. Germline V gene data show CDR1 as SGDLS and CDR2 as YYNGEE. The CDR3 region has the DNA TGTGCCAGCAGCCTTAGCGGGGACAGCTCCTACGAGCAGTACTTC. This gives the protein CASSLSGDSSYEQYF.

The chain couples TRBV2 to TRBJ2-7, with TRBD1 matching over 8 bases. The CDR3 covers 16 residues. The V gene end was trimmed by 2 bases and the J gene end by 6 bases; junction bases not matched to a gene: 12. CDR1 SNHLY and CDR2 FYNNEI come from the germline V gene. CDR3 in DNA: TGTGCCAGCAGTGAACCCAGGGGGCGCGGGGTGAGCGAGCAGTACTTC. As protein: CASSEPRGRGVSEQYF.

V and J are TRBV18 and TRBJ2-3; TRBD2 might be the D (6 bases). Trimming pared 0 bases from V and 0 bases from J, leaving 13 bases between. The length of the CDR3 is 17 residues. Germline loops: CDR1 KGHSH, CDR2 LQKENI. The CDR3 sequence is CASSPPSLASSTDTQYF. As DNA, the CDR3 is TGTGCCAGCTCACCACCCTCACTAGCTTCTAGCACAGATACGCAGTATTTT.

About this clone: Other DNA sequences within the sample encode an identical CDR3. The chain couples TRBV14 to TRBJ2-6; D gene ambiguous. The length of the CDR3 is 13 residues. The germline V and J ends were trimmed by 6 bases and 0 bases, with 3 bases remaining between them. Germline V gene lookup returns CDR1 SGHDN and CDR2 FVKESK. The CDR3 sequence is CASRASGANVLTF. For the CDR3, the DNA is TGTGCCAGCAGAGCCTCTGGGGCCAACGTCCTGACTTTC.